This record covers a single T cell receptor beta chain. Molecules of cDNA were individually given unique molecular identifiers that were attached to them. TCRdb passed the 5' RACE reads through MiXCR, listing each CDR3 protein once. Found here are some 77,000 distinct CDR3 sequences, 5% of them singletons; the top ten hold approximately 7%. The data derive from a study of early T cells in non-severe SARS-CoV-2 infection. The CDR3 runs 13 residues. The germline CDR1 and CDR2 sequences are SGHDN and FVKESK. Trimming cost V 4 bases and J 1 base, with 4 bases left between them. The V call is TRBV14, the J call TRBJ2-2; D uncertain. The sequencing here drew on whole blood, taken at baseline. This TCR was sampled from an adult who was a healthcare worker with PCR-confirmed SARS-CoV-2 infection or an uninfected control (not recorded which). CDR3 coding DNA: TGTGCCAGCAGCCTAAAGAACACCGGGGAGCTGTTTTTT. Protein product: CASSLKNTGELFF.